The 23 T cell receptor beta chains below were found in one sample sequenced in a study of Ad26.COV2.S vaccination and SARS-CoV-2 variants. Assay: immunoSEQ multiplex PCR; the TCRdb copy retains only in-frame clones and omits some. The table includes around 320,000 clones, approximately 86% detected once. As to treatment: over 15 received Ad26.COV2.S at low or high dose, single or two shots; 5 received placebo; per-sample allocation not given. At day 63 after the first vaccine or placebo injection, samples were drawn. Here the sequenced sample was peripheral blood, taken in a trial of Ad26.COV2.S vaccine versus placebo. Receptors were obtained from a person aged 18-65 years who received the Ad26.COV2.S COVID-19 vaccine or a placebo.

The chain recombines TRBV25-1 with TRBJ2-7; D is undetermined. Per the germline V gene, CDR1 is MGHDK and CDR2 is SYGVNS. CDR3 length: 15 amino acids. Trimming took off 5 bases at V and 1 base at J, with 15 bases between the two ends. This chain's CDR3 is CASSPPPERSYEQYF. The CDR3 nucleotides are TGTGCCAGCAGTCCCCCCCCGGAACGTTCCTACGAGCAGTACTTC.

This clone was seen many times. V usage is TRBV4-1 and J usage is TRBJ1-6; D call uncertain. Germline V gene lookup returns CDR1 MGHRA and CDR2 YSYEKL. V lost 0 bases and J lost 7, with 13 bases in between. The CDR3 runs to 16 residues. The CDR3 DNA reads TGCGCCAGCAGCCAAGATTTCCGGAACAACAATTCACCCCTCCACTTT. Translation: CASSQDFRNNNSPLHF.

The chain recombines TRBV3-1 (or the pseudogene TRBV3-2) with TRBJ1-2, with D possibly being TRBD1 (6 bases). Germline V gene data show CDR1 as LGHDT and CDR2 as YNNKEL (reference sequence). V shed 2 bases and J shed 1 base, with 17 bases lying between them. CDR3 size: 17 residues. CDR3 region: CASSQQGRRASNYGYTF. For the CDR3, the DNA is TGTGCCAGCAGCCAACAGGGGCGCAGGGCCAGTAACTATGGCTACACCTTC.

V and J are TRBV28 and TRBJ1-4, with 10 bases matching TRBD1. J lost 6 bases, V lost 2 bases, and 3 bases had no gene match. Germline V gives CDR1 MDHEN, CDR2 SYDVKM. This CDR3 has 15 amino acids. The CDR3 region is CASSLDGQGDEKLFF. DNA for the CDR3: TGTGCCAGCAGTTTAGACGGACAGGGGGATGAAAAACTGTTTTTT.

The V gene is TRBV5-1, the J gene TRBJ1-1; weak D call: TRBD1 (6 bases). CDR1 and CDR2 from the germline V gene are SGHRS and YFSETQ. Trimming stripped 4 bases from V and 5 bases from J, with 18 bases between. This CDR3 contains 15 residues. DNA for the CDR3: TGCGCCAGCAGCGACCCTAGGGGGGGGGAGACTGAAGCTTTCTTT. It specifies CASSDPRGGETEAFF.

The chain recombines TRBV12-3 or TRBV12-4 with TRBJ2-7; 7 bases are a match to TRBD1. CDR3 length: 12 residues. V trimming: 10 bases; J trimming: 2 bases; junction bases outside the gene matches: 5. In DNA form, the CDR3 reads TGTGCCACCGGGACAGCAACCTACGAGCAGTACTTC. It specifies CATGTATYEQYF.

The V gene is TRBV18, the J gene TRBJ1-1; maybe TRBD1 (6 bases). Looked up from germline, CDR1 is KGHSH and CDR2 is LQKENI. Trimming cost V 3 bases and J 2 bases, with 13 bases left between them. CDR3 length: 15 amino acids. The CDR3 loop is CASSPETGRNTEAFF. CDR3 sequence (DNA): TGTGCCAGCTCACCCGAGACAGGCAGAAACACTGAAGCTTTCTTT.

The chain links TRBV11-3 to TRBJ2-1, with D possibly matching TRBD2 (5 bases). Trimming took 1 base from V and 9 from J, leaving 13 bases between them. The CDR3 has 14 residues. Germline values: CDR1 SGHNT, CDR2 YENEEA. CDR3 region: CASSLAGSGFEQFF. Here the CDR3 DNA reads TGTGCCAGCAGCTTAGCGGGGTCGGGGTTTGAGCAGTTCTTC.

The genes are TRBV2 and TRBJ1-5; no clear D gene. The germline V gene encodes CDR1 SNHLY and CDR2 FYNNEI. V was clipped by 3 bases and J by 5 bases, with 11 bases between them. The CDR3 contains 14 residues. CDR3 loop: CASSEMEGYQPQHF. The CDR3 DNA sequence: TGTGCCAGCAGTGAGATGGAGGGATATCAGCCCCAGCATTTT.

The DNA for the CDR3 is TGTGCCTGGAGTGTAGGGGGGGCCTTCGGCTACACCTTC. Translated: CAWSVGGAFGYTF. V usage is TRBV30 and J usage is TRBJ1-2; a possible D gene is TRBD1 (6 bases). The germline V and J ends were trimmed by 0 bases and 8 bases, with 13 bases remaining between them. CDR3 length: 13 amino acids. From germline, CDR1 is GTSNPN and CDR2 SVGIG (reference sequence).

The rearrangement links TRBV30 to TRBJ1-6, with D possibly matching TRBD1 (6 bases). The length of the CDR3 is 14 residues. V gave up 1 base and J gave up 9 bases, with 13 bases separating them. CDR1 is GTSNPN and CDR2 is SVGIG in the germline V gene (reference sequence). The CDR3 nucleotides read TGTGCCTGGAGTGAAACAGGGCAGGGTTCACCCCTCCACTTT. Translating it yields CAWSETGQGSPLHF.

This clone was detected only a few times. This chain connects TRBV2 to TRBJ1-5; D not certain. CDR1 and CDR2 (germline): SNHLY, FYNNEI. The V and J ends lost 1 base and 9 bases respectively, with 7 bases between them. The CDR3 is 12 amino acids. CDR3: CASSEVHPPQHF. DNA of the CDR3: TGTGCCAGCAGTGAAGTTCACCCGCCCCAGCATTTT.

The rearrangement joins TRBV7-3 to TRBJ2-3, with 7 bases identical to TRBD2. The CDR3 length is 16 residues. Trimming at V came to 5 bases and at J to 2 bases, leaving 10 bases not matched to a gene. Germline V gene lookup returns CDR1 SGHTA and CDR2 FQGTGA. The CDR3, as DNA: TGTGCCAGCAGCCTCTCGCTAGCGGCGTCCACAGATACGCAGTATTTT. Residues: CASSLSLAASTDTQYF. The full variable domain, completed using reference TRBV7-3 and TRBJ2-3, is GAGVSQTPSNKVTEKGKYVELRCDPISGHTALYWYRQSLGQGPEFLIYFQGTGAADDSGLPNDRFFAVRPEGSVSTLKIQRTERGDSAVYLCASSLSLAASTDTQYFGPGTRLTVL.

V is TRBV7-3 and J is TRBJ2-2; TRBD2 might be the D (5 bases). V was shortened by 2 bases and J by 5 bases, with 6 bases between the two germline ends. Germline V gene data show CDR1 as SGHTA and CDR2 as FQGTGA. The CDR3 extends over 13 amino acids. The DNA of the CDR3 is TGTGCCAGCAGCTTACGGGGAACCGGGGAGCTGTTTTTT. It yields the protein CASSLRGTGELFF. Drawing the rest from reference TRBV7-3 and TRBJ2-2, the complete variable domain is GAGVSQTPSNKVTEKGKYVELRCDPISGHTALYWYRQSLGQGPEFLIYFQGTGAADDSGLPNDRFFAVRPEGSVSTLKIQRTERGDSAVYLCASSLRGTGELFFGEGSRLTVL.

This clone has only one observation. V gene TRBV2 combines with J gene TRBJ1-6; D is possibly TRBD1 (5 bases). Trimming removed 6 bases from V and 8 bases from J, with 11 bases in between. The CDR3 consists of 13 residues. CDR1 is SNHLY, CDR2 FYNNEI, per germline. Written as DNA, the CDR3 is TGTGCCAGCAGCAGGGAGGAGGATTCACCCCTCCACTTT. As protein: CASSREEDSPLHF.

This chain joins TRBV6-6 and TRBJ2-1; D tentatively fits TRBD1 or TRBD2 (6 bases each). The CDR3 is made up of 16 amino acids. The V and J ends lost 0 bases and 4 bases respectively, with 13 bases between them. CDR1 is MNHNY, CDR2 SVGAGI, per germline (reference sequence). In nucleotides, the CDR3 is TGTGCCAGCAGTTACTCGAGGGGGGCGCGTTACAATGAGCAGTTCTTC. Translating gives CASSYSRGARYNEQFF.

This clone came up a few times. The genes are TRBV5-1 and TRBJ1-2; tentative D call: TRBD1 (6 bases). The CDR3 is 14 residues long. The germline V gene has CDR1 SGHRS and CDR2 YFSETQ. The germline V and J ends were trimmed by 4 bases and 3 bases, with 13 bases remaining between them. CDR3 sequence reads: CASSLRGGDYGYTF. The DNA of the CDR3 is TGCGCCAGCAGCCTGAGAGGGGGGGACTATGGCTACACCTTC. The whole variable domain, remainder taken from reference TRBV5-1 and TRBJ1-2, is KAGVTQTPRYLIKTRGQQVTLSCSPISGHRSVSWYQQTPGQGLQFLFEYFSETQRNKGNFPGRFSGRQFSNSRSEMNVSTLELGDSALYLCASSLRGGDYGYTFGSGTRLTVV.

The V and J genes are TRBV6-5 and TRBJ1-6, with D maybe TRBD1 (6 bases). V shed 7 bases and J shed 7 bases, with 17 bases lying between them. The germline gives CDR1 MNHEY, CDR2 SVGAGI. CDR3 length: 15 amino acids. The CDR3 reads CASTEQGFSNSPLHF. The DNA of the CDR3 is TGTGCCAGCACCGAGCAGGGGTTTTCGAATTCACCCCTCCACTTT.

This sequence joins TRBV7-9 and TRBJ1-4, with D possibly matching TRBD1 (5 bases). This CDR3 has 15 residues. V was shortened by 1 base and J by 8 bases, with 14 bases between the two germline ends. CDR1 and CDR2 (germline): SEHNR, FQNEAQ (reference sequence). CDR3 region: CASSLESQGKEKLFF. CDR3 nucleotides: TGTGCCAGCAGCTTAGAATCGCAGGGCAAGGAAAAACTGTTTTTT.

In DNA form, the CDR3 reads TGCGCCAGAGCCCAGGGGAACGACTACGAGCAGTACTTC. Encoded protein: CARAQGNDYEQYF. J is TRBJ2-7 and V is TRBV10-2; D perhaps matches TRBD1 (6 bases). Per germline, CDR1 WSHSY and CDR2 SAAADI. The CDR3 length is 13 residues. Trimming cost V 9 bases and J 3 bases, with 15 bases left between them.

As for this clone: Other DNA sequences in this specimen translate into the identical CDR3. The genes are TRBV9 and TRBJ1-1; D perhaps matches TRBD1 (5 bases). Germline values: CDR1 SGDLS, CDR2 YYNGEE. The V end lost 3 bases, the J end lost 1 base, and 10 bases lay between the germline ends. This CDR3 region has 14 residues. This chain's CDR3 is CASSDPRGNTEAFF. The CDR3 coding sequence is TGTGCCAGCAGCGACCCAAGGGGGAACACTGAAGCTTTCTTT.

The gene calls are TRBV11-2 and TRBJ2-2; 15 nucleotides match TRBD2. The trim removed 4 bases at V and 5 bases at J, leaving 8 bases unmatched. Germline V gene sequence: CDR1 SGHAT, CDR2 FQNNGV. This CDR3 has 18 residues. CDR3 loop: CASSSGLAGGYRTGELFF. The CDR3 region has the DNA TGTGCCAGCAGCTCCGGACTAGCGGGGGGGTATCGGACCGGGGAGCTGTTTTTT.

The chain combines TRBV3-1 (or the pseudogene TRBV3-2) with TRBJ2-3; D remains ambiguous. The CDR3 sequence is 15 residues long. Per germline, CDR1 LGHDT and CDR2 YNNKEL (reference sequence). Trimming cost V 5 bases and J 3 bases, with 15 bases left between them. The CDR3 bases are TGTGCCAGCAGCGTCGCATCGGTCGGGACAGATACGCAGTATTTT. Translated: CASSVASVGTDTQYF.